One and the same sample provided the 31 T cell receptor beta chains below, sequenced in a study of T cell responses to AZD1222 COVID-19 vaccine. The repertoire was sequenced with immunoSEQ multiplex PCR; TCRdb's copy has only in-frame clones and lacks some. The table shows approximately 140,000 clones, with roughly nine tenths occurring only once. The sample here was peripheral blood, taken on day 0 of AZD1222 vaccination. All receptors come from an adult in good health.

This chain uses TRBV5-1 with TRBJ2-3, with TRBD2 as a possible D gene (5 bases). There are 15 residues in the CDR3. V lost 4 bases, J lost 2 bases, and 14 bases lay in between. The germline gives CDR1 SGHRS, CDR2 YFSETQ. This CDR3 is CASSPTRGYTDTQYF. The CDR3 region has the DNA TGCGCCAGCAGCCCCACTAGAGGTTACACAGATACGCAGTATTTT.

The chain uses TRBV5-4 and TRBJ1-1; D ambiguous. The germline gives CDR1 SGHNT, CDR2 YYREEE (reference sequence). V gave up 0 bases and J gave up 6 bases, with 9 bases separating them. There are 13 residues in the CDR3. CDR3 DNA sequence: TGTGCCAGCAGCTTGGCAGTTTCACCTGAAGCTTTCTTT. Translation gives CASSLAVSPEAFF.

CDR3 coding DNA: TGTGCCAGCAGCTTACCGACAGGGAGTGAGACCCAGTACTTC. This gives the protein CASSLPTGSETQYF. The chain links TRBV11-2 to TRBJ2-5; TRBD1 matches at 7 bases. Germline CDR1 SGHAT, CDR2 FQNNGV. V lost 2 bases, J lost 5 bases, and 5 bases stayed unmatched. The CDR3 contains 14 residues.

This CDR3 is CASSLGPGTSYNEQFF. CDR3 in DNA: TGTGCCAGCAGCTTAGGACCGGGCACCTCCTACAATGAGCAGTTCTTC. The chain joins TRBV7-2 to TRBJ2-1; no clear D. This CDR3 contains 16 residues. Deletions cut 1 base from V and 0 bases from J, with 10 bases between. Germline V gene data show CDR1 as SGHTA and CDR2 as FQGNSA.

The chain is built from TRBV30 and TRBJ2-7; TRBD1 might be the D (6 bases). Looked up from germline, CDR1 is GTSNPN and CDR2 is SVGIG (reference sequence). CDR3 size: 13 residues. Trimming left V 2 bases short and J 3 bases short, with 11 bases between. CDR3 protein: CAWSRTELYEQYF. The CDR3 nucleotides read TGTGCCTGGAGTAGGACAGAACTCTACGAGCAGTACTTC.

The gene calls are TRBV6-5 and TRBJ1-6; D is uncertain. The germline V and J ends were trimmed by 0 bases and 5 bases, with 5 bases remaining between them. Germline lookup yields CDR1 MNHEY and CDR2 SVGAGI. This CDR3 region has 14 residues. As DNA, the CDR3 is TGTGCCAGCAGTTACTCGCCAGATAATTCACCCCTCCACTTT. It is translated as CASSYSPDNSPLHF.

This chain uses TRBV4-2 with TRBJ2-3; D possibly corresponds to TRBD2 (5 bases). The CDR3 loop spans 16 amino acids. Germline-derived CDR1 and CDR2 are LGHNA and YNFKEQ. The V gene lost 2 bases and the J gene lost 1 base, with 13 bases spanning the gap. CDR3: CASSQTSGPGTDTQYF. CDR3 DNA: TGTGCCAGCAGCCAAACGAGCGGTCCGGGCACAGATACGCAGTATTTT.

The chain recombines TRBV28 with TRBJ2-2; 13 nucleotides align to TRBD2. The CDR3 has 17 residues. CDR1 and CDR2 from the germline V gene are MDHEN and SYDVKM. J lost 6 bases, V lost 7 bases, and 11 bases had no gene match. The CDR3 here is CASTPTSGGAGAGELFF. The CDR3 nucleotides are TGTGCCAGCACCCCCACTAGCGGGGGGGCCGGCGCCGGGGAGCTGTTTTTT.

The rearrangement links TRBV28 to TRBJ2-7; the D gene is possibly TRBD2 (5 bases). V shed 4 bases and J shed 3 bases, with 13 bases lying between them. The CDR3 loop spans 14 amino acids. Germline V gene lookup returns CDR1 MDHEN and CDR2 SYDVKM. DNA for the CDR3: TGTGCCAGCAGTTCTCCCGGACTGCACTACGAGCAGTACTTC. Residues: CASSSPGLHYEQYF.

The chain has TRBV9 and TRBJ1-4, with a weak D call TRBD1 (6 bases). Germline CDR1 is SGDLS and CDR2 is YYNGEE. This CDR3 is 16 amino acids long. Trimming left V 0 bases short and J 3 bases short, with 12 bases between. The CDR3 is CASSVEGGRANEKLFF. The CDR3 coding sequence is TGTGCCAGCAGCGTAGAAGGGGGACGGGCTAATGAAAAACTGTTTTTT. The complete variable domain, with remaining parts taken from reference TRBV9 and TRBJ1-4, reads DSGVTQTPKHLITATGQRVTLRCSPRSGDLSVYWYQQSLDQGLQFLIQYYNGEERAKGNILERFSAQQFPDLHSELNLSSLELGDSALYFCASSVEGGRANEKLFFGSGTQLSVL.

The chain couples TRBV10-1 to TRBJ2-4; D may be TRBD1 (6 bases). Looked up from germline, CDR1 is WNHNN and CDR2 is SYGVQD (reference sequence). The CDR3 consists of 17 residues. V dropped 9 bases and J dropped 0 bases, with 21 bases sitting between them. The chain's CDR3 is CARLAGVRPIAKNIQYF. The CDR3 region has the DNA TGCGCCAGGTTGGCAGGGGTCCGTCCAATAGCCAAAAACATTCAGTACTTC.

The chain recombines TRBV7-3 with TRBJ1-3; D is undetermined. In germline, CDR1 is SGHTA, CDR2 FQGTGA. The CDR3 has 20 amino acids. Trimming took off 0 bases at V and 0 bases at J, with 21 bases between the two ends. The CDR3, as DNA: TGTGCCAGCAGCTTAACTCCTTTAGTTCAAAACAGAGACTCTGGAAACACCATATATTTT. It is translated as CASSLTPLVQNRDSGNTIYF.

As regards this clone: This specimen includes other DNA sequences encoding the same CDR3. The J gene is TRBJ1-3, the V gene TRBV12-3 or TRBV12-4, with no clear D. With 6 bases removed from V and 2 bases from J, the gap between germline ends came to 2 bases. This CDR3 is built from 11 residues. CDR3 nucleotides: TGTGCCAGCAGCCCTGGAAACACCATATATTTT. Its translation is CASSPGNTIYF.

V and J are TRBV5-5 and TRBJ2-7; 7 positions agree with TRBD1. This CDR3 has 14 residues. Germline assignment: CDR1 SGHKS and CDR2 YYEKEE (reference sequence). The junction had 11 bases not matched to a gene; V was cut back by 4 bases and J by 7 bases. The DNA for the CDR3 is TGTGCCAGCAGCACCCGGACAGGTCTGCAAGAGCAGTACTTC. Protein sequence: CASSTRTGLQEQYF.

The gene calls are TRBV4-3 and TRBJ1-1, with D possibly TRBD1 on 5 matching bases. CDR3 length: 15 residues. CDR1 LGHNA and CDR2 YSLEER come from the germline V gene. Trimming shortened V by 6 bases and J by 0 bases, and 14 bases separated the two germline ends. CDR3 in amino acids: CASSRGYRLNTEAFF. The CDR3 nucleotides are TGCGCCAGCAGTAGGGGTTATCGCCTGAACACTGAAGCTTTCTTT.

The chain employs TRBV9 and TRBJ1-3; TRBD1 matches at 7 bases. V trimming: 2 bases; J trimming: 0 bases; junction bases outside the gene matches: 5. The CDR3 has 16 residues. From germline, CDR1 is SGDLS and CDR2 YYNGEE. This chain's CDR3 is CASSVSGTVSGNTIYF. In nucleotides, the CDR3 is TGTGCCAGCAGCGTTTCCGGGACAGTCTCTGGAAACACCATATATTTT.

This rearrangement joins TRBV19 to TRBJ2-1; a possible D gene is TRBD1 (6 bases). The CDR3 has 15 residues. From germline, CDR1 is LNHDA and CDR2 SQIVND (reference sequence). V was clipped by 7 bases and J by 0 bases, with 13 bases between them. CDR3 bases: TGTGCCAGTACCCGAGGGGGTAGCTCCTACAATGAGCAGTTCTTC. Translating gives CASTRGGSSYNEQFF.

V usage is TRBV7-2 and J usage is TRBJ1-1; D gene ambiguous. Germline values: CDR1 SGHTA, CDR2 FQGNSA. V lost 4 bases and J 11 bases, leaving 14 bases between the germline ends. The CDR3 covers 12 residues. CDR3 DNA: TGTGCCAGCAGCTCATATAACCCGGGGGCTTTCTTT. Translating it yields CASSSYNPGAFF.

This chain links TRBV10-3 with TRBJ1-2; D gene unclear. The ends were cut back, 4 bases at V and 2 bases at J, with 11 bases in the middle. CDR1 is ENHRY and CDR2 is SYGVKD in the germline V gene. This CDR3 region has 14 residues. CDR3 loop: CAISVPGFNYGYTF. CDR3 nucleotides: TGTGCCATCAGTGTTCCGGGATTCAACTATGGCTACACCTTC.

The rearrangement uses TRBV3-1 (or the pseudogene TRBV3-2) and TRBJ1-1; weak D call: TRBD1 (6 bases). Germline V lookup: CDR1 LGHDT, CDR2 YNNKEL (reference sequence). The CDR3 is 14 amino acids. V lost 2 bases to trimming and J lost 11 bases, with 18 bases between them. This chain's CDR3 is CASSQPYRESRAFF. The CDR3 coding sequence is TGTGCCAGCAGCCAACCATACAGGGAGTCCAGGGCTTTCTTT.

The CDR3 DNA reads TGTGCCAGCGGTCTCCTAGTGGGGACAGTTCAAGAGACCCAGTACTTC. This translates into CASGLLVGTVQETQYF. The chain recombines TRBV28 with TRBJ2-5, with 7 bases identical to TRBD1. The CDR3 loop spans 16 amino acids. The J segment lost 2 bases and the V segment lost 8 bases, leaving 14 bases of the junction unmatched. Per the germline V gene, CDR1 is MDHEN and CDR2 is SYDVKM.

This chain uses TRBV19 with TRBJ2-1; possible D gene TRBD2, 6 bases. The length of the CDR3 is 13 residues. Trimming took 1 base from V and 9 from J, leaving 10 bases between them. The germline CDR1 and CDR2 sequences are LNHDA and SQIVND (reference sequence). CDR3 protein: CASSIAGGGEQFF. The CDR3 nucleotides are TGTGCCAGTAGTATAGCCGGGGGAGGTGAGCAGTTCTTC. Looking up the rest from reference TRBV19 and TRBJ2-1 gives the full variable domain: DGGITQSPKYLFRKEGQNVTLSCEQNLNHDAMYWYRQDPGQGLRLIYYSQIVNDFQKGDIAEGYSVSREKKESFPLTVTSAQKNPTAFYLCASSIAGGGEQFFGPGTRLTVL.

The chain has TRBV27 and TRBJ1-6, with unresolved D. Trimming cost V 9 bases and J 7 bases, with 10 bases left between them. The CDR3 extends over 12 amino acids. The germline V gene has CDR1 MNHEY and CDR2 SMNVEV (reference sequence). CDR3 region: CASGSLNSPLHF. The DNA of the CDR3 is TGTGCCAGTGGCAGCCTGAATTCACCCCTCCACTTT.

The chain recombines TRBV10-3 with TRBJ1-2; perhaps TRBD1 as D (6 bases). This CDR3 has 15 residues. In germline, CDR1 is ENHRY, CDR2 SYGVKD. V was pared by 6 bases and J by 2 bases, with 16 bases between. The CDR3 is CAIRTSGVGNYGYTF. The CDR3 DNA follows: TGTGCCATCAGAACCTCAGGGGTCGGGAACTATGGCTACACCTTC.

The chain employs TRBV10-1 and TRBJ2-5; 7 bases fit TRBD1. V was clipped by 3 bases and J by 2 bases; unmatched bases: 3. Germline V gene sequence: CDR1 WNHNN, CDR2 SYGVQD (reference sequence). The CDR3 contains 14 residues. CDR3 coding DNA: TGCGCCAGCAGTGATCGGACAGGACAAGAGACCCAGTACTTC. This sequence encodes CASSDRTGQETQYF.

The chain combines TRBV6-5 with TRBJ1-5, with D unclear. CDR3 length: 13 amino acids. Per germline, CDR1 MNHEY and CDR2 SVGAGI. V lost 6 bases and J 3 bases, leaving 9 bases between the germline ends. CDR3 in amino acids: CASSLGTNQPQHF. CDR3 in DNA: TGTGCCAGCAGCCTCGGCACCAATCAGCCCCAGCATTTT.

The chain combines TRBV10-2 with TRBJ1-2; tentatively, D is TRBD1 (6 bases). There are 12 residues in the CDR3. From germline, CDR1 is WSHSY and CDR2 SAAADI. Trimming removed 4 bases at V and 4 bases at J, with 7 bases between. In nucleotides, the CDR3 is TGCGCCAGCAGTGGACAGGCCTATGGCTACACCTTC. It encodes CASSGQAYGYTF.

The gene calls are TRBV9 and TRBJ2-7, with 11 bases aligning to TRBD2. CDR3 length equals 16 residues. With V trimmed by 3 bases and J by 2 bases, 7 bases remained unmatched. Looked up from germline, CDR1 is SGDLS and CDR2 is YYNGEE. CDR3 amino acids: CASSATGTSGPYEQYF. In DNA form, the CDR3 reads TGTGCCAGCAGCGCGACCGGGACTAGCGGCCCCTACGAGCAGTACTTC.

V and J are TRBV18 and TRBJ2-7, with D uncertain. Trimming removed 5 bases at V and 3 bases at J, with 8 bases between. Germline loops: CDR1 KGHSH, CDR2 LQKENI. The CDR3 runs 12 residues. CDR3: CASSFEGYEQYF. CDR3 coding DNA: TGTGCCAGCTCATTTGAAGGCTACGAGCAGTACTTC.

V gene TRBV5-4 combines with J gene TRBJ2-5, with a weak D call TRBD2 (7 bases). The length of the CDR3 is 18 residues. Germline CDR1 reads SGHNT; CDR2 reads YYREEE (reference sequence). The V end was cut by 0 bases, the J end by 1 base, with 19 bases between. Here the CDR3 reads CASSLDAWGRGIQETQYF. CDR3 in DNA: TGTGCCAGCAGCTTGGATGCCTGGGGGAGGGGGATCCAAGAGACCCAGTACTTC.

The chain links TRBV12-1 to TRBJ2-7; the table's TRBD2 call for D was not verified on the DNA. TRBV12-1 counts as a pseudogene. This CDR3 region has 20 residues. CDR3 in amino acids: CASSFARARLAGGPSYEQYF. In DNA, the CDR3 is TGTGCCAGCAGCTTTGCACGGGCGAGGCTAGCGGGGGGTCCCTCCTACGAGCAGTACTTC.